This T cell receptor (beta chain) was recorded in a study of CD8+CD57+ T cells in acquired aplastic anemia. The overall study: CD4+ cells from healthy donors averaged approximately 9.8 million reads. Findings and caveats of the study: Sharing between patients and controls was observed for twenty-nine CD8+ CDR3 sequences.

Turning to this clonotype: Antigen: not known.

The germline gives CDR1 DFQATT, CDR2 SNEGSKA (reference sequence). Trimming took off 3 bases at V and 6 bases at J, with 12 bases between the two ends. This CDR3 is 13 amino acids long. Genomic DNA acted as the template from which TCR beta VDJ combination and CDR3 sequence profiling were carried out. TCRdb processed the reads anew with MiXCR; each CDR3 protein has one entry. This sample carries around 200,000 distinct CDR3 sequences, roughly half of them seen once, and the ten largest clones take roughly 15%. The chain carries TRBV20-1 and TRBJ2-1; TRBD2 might be the D (6 bases). Input material: sorted CD4+, CD8+, or CD8+CD57+ T cells (not recorded which) from PBMCs. The source of this sequence is a human donor in good health, serving as a control. CDR3 region: CSASGGLSNEQFF. The CDR3 DNA reads as TGCAGTGCTAGCGGGGGTTTATCCAATGAGCAGTTCTTC.